The clone carrying this T cell receptor beta chain turned up a few times. Regions amplified from RNA transcripts were the TCR beta CDR3 regions. The study used the HTBI primer set for a first-round RT-PCR of the TCR CDR3. TCRdb itself ran the multiplex PCR reads through MiXCR, one entry per CDR3 protein. The sample lists about 300,000 distinct CDR3 sequences, roughly 15% occurring once. The data originate from a study of T cells in Graves' hyperthyroidism and ophthalmopathy. When ophthalmopathy did not progress within 18 months, Graves' hyperthyroidism was considered stable. Specimen: blood. The clonotype originates from a man between 25 and 39 years old with Graves' hyperthyroidism.

The CDR3 DNA reads TGCAGTGCTAGCCCGACAGGGAGCTACAAGCCCCAGCATTTT. Amino acids: CSASPTGSYKPQHF. The V call is TRBV20-1, the J call TRBJ1-5, with 7 nucleotides matching TRBD1. The CDR3 is 14 amino acids. V was pared by 3 bases and J by 8 bases, with 10 bases of the junction left unmatched. Germline CDR1 is DFQATT and CDR2 is SNEGSKA (reference sequence).